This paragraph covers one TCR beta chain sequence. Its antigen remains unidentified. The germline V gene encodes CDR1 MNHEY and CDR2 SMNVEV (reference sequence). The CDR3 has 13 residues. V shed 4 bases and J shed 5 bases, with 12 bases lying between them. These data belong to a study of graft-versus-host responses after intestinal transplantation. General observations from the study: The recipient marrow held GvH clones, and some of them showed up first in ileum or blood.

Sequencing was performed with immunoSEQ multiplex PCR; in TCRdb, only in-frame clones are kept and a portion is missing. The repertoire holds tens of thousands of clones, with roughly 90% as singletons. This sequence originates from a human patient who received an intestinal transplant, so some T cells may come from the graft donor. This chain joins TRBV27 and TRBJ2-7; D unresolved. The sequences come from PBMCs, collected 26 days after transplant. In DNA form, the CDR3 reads TGTGCCAGCAGTTGGGCCCCCGGCAACGAGCAGTACTTC. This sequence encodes CASSWAPGNEQYF.